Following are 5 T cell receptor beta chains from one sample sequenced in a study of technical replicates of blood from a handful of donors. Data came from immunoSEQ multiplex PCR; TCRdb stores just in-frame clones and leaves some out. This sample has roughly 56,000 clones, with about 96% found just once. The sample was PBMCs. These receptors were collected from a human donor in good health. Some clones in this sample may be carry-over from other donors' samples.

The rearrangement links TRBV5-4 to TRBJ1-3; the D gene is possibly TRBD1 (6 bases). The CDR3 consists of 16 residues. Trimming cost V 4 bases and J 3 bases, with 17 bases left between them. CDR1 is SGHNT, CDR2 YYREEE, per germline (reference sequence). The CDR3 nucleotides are TGTGCCAGCAGCCAGGAGAGGGGGGGCAGTGGAAACACCATATATTTT. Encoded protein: CASSQERGGSGNTIYF.

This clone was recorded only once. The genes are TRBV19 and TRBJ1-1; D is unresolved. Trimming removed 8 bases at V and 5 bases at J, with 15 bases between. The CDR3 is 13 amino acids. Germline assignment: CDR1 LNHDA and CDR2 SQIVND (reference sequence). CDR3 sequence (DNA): TGTGCCAGTCCAAACTCAGCGGGAACTGAAGCTTTCTTT. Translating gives CASPNSAGTEAFF. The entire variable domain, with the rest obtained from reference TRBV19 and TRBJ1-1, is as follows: DGGITQSPKYLFRKEGQNVTLSCEQNLNHDAMYWYRQDPGQGLRLIYYSQIVNDFQKGDIAEGYSVSREKKESFPLTVTSAQKNPTAFYLCASPNSAGTEAFFGQGTRLTVV.

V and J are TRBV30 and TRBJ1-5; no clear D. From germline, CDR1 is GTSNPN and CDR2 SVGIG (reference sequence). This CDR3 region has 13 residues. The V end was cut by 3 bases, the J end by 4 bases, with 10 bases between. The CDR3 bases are TGTGCCTGGAGCATCGACACTAATCAGCCCCAGCATTTT. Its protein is CAWSIDTNQPQHF.

The CDR3 sequence is CASSQAPGNTDTQYF. CDR3 DNA: TGCGCCAGCAGCCAAGCTCCCGGGAACACAGATACGCAGTATTTT. V and J are TRBV4-3 and TRBJ2-3; TRBD2 might be the D (5 bases). The CDR3 length is 15 residues. The germline CDR1 and CDR2 sequences are LGHNA and YSLEER. V was clipped by 1 base and J by 2 bases, with 10 bases between them.

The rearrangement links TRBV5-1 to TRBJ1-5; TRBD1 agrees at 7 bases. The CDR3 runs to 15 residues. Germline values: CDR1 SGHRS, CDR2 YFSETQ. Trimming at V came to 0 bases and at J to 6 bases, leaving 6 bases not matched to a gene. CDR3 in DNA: TGCGCCAGCAGCTTGGGGACAGGCCCAGGTCAGCCCCAGCATTTT. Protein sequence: CASSLGTGPGQPQHF.